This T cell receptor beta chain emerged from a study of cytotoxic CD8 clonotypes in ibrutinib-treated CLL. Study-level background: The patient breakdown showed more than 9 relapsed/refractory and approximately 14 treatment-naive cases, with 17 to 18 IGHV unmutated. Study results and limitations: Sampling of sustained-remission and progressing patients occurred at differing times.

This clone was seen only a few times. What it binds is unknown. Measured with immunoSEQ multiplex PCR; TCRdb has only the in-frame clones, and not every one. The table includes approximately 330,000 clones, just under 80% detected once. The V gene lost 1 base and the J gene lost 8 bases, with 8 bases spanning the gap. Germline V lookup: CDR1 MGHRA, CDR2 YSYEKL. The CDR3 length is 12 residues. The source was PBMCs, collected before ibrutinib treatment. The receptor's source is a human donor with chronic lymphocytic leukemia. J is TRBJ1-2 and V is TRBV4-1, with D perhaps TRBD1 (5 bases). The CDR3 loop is CASSQGGGGYTF. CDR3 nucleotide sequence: TGCGCCAGCAGCCAAGGGGGCGGCGGCTACACCTTC.